This T cell receptor beta chain was sequenced during a study of beta chain features in type 1 diabetes. At the level of the study: When patients were set against healthy donors, age, gender and cell yields were similar. All samples together contributed about 100,000,000 sorted cells for examination.

The CDR3 runs 16 residues. CDR1 SGHVS and CDR2 FQNEAQ come from the germline V gene. J was trimmed by 2 bases and V by 2 bases; bases with no gene match: 7. Study-level results: People with Type 1 diabetes carried modestly yet significantly shorter TCRB CDR3s in all four CD4+ subsets.

Of the isolated RNA, all was reverse transcribed, and so the sequenced material was expressed TCRB transcripts. The data were produced by immunoSEQ multiplex PCR, yet TCRdb's version contains in-frame clones alone and is incomplete. Among tens of thousands of clones listed, more than 45% were seen once. As for this clone: Its antigen remains unknown.

The origin of this receptor is a man aged 18 to 30 with type 1 diabetes. The sample comprised stem cell memory CD4+ T cells from blood. This chain connects TRBV7-8 to TRBJ2-7; the match to TRBD1 covers 9 bases. The CDR3 reads CASSLRGDRVPYEQYF. The CDR3 DNA is TGTGCCAGCAGCTTAAGAGGGGACAGGGTCCCCTACGAGCAGTACTTC.